A single sample gave rise to the 21 T cell receptor beta chains below, sequenced in a study of regulatory T cells in long-lasting Graves disease. CDR3 regions were amplified by Arm-PCR using iRepertoire HTBI primers to build TCR beta libraries. Each CDR3 protein gets one entry after TCRdb re-called the multiplex PCR reads with MiXCR. The repertoire has under 300,000 distinct CDR3 sequences, approximately 20% of them found once; the top ten carry about 20%. Time point of the sample: newly diagnosed GD, antithyroid drugs for less than 3 months. The TCR library used RNA extracted from PBMCs. The source was peripheral blood mononuclear cells (PBMCs), collected at new diagnosis, from a patient treated with antithyroid drugs. The receptor set was obtained from a female donor with Graves disease.

CDR3 nucleotide sequence: TGTGCCAGCAGTTACGTCGGGGCCACGAGCTCCTACAATGAGCAGTTCTTC. It specifies CASSYVGATSSYNEQFF. This chain uses TRBV6-2 or TRBV6-3 with TRBJ2-1; D is perhaps TRBD1 or TRBD2 (5 bases each). The germline CDR1 and CDR2 sequences are MNHEY and SVGEGT. The CDR3 has 17 residues. The V and J ends lost 2 bases and 0 bases respectively, with 14 bases between them.

The chain has TRBV7-2 and TRBJ2-1, with D perhaps TRBD2 (6 bases). In germline, CDR1 is SGHTA, CDR2 FQGNSA. Trimming took off 1 base at V and 7 bases at J, with 17 bases between the two ends. CDR3 length: 16 amino acids. CDR3: CASSLGSLGGGNEQFF. The DNA of the CDR3 is TGTGCCAGCAGCTTAGGCAGCCTCGGTGGGGGGAATGAGCAGTTCTTC. The full variable domain, its missing parts supplied by reference TRBV7-2 and TRBJ2-1, is GAGVSQSPSNKVTEKGKDVELRCDPISGHTALYWYRQSLGQGLEFLIYFQGNSAPDKSGLPSDRFSAERTGGSVSTLTIQRTQQEDSAVYLCASSLGSLGGGNEQFFGPGTRLTVL.

This clonotype was seen a handful of times. The chain links TRBV4-1 to TRBJ1-4; D is possibly TRBD1 (5 bases). Trimming removed 2 bases from V and 8 bases from J, with 21 bases in between. The CDR3 contains 17 residues. Germline V lookup: CDR1 MGHRA, CDR2 YSYEKL. CDR3 residues: CASSQKISRAWGEKLFF. DNA for the CDR3: TGCGCCAGCAGCCAAAAAATCAGTAGGGCCTGGGGGGAAAAACTGTTTTTT.

At least ten counts were recorded for this clonotype. The chain couples TRBV9 to TRBJ2-5, with 16 nucleotides matching TRBD2. CDR3 length: 16 residues. CDR1 and CDR2 from the germline V gene are SGDLS and YYNGEE. V lost 4 bases and J lost 4; bases outside the gene matches: 4. The CDR3 sequence: CASSMGLAGGGETQYF. The CDR3 coding sequence is TGTGCCAGCAGCATGGGACTAGCGGGAGGGGGAGAGACCCAGTACTTC.

This clonotype was found many times. The chain links TRBV11-2 to TRBJ2-4; D may be TRBD1 (6 bases). The length of the CDR3 is 16 residues. Germline V CDR1 and CDR2: SGHAT, FQNNGV. V lost 6 bases and J lost 6, with 21 bases in between. The CDR3 loop reads CASSSPFAGQRNIQYF. As DNA, the CDR3 is TGTGCCAGCAGTTCTCCGTTCGCTGGACAGCGAAACATTCAGTACTTC.

This clonotype was counted at least ten times. The chain is built from TRBV20-1 and TRBJ2-5; D is undetermined. The CDR3 totals 14 residues. Between the trimmed V and J ends, which lost 0 bases and 5 bases, there was a span of 13 bases. CDR1 is DFQATT, CDR2 SNEGSKA, per germline (reference sequence). This CDR3 reads CSARDPRSLETQYF. The CDR3, as DNA: TGCAGTGCTAGAGATCCCAGATCTTTGGAGACCCAGTACTTC.

This clonotype occurred many times. This chain's CDR3 is CASSGRGLDGYTF. CDR3 bases: TGTGCCAGCAGTGGCAGGGGGCTCGATGGCTACACCTTC. V is TRBV27 and J is TRBJ1-2; 8 nucleotides line up with TRBD1. The CDR3 length is 13 residues. V shed 5 bases, J shed 6 bases, and the junction held 5 bases outside the gene matches. CDR1 is MNHEY and CDR2 is SMNVEV in the germline V gene (reference sequence).

This clonotype came up many times. V and J are TRBV6-2 or TRBV6-3 and TRBJ2-3; 13 bases map to TRBD2. J gave up 6 bases and V 5 bases, and 8 bases lay outside the gene matches. CDR3 length: 16 amino acids. Germline loops: CDR1 MNHEY, CDR2 SVGEGT. CDR3 nucleotide sequence: TGTGCCAGCAGTGATCGGACTAGCGGGAGTCCCGATACGCAGTATTTT. As protein: CASSDRTSGSPDTQYF.

Ten or more counts support this clonotype. V and J are TRBV7-2 and TRBJ2-2; D is uncertain. Trimming left V 8 bases short and J 2 bases short, with 12 bases between. Germline V gene data show CDR1 as SGHTA and CDR2 as FQGNSA. The CDR3 consists of 14 residues. CDR3: CASSDGPNTGELFF. In nucleotides, the CDR3 is TGTGCCAGCTCAGATGGGCCTAACACCGGGGAGCTGTTTTTT.

This clonotype has at least ten counts. The chain carries TRBV4-3 and TRBJ2-7, with D possibly being TRBD1 (6 bases). CDR1 is LGHNA, CDR2 YSLEER, per germline. The V end lost 1 base, the J end lost 7 bases, and 14 bases lay between the germline ends. This CDR3 is 14 amino acids long. This CDR3 reads CASSQVLGQREQYF. CDR3 nucleotide sequence: TGCGCCAGCAGCCAAGTTCTAGGACAGCGGGAGCAGTACTTC.

This clonotype was observed a handful of times. This may be a read error: a much more frequent sequence differs by one nucleotide. The chain uses TRBV7-8 and TRBJ1-4, with TRBD1 matching over 8 bases. There are 14 residues in the CDR3. Germline-derived CDR1 and CDR2 are SGHVS and FQNEAQ. Trimming removed 7 bases from V and 7 bases from J; junction bases left unmatched: 8. CDR3 sequence: CASTPGTGGEKLFF. DNA for the CDR3: TGTGCCAGCACCCCCGGGACAGGAGGTGAAAAACTGTTTTTT.

This clonotype was counted many times. This chain uses TRBV9 with TRBJ2-1, with TRBD2 as a possible D gene (6 bases). CDR3 length equals 15 residues. The germline V gene encodes CDR1 SGDLS and CDR2 YYNGEE. V shed 2 bases and J shed 7 bases, with 16 bases lying between them. For the CDR3, the DNA is TGTGCCAGCAGCGTGGGGACTTTCCCTCGGAATGAGCAGTTCTTC. This encodes CASSVGTFPRNEQFF.

This chain uses TRBV3-1 with TRBJ1-1; D gene ambiguous. Trimming removed 1 base at V and 8 bases at J, with 8 bases between. The CDR3 contains 12 residues. Germline-derived CDR1 and CDR2 are LGHDT and YNNKEL (reference sequence). CDR3 sequence reads: CASSQVSGEAFF. The CDR3 DNA sequence: TGTGCCAGCAGCCAAGTATCCGGGGAAGCTTTCTTT.

This clonotype was counted at least ten times. CDR3 DNA: TGTGCCAGCAGTCCCCCGGGACTAGCGGGAGTGGGGACCGGGGAGCTGTTTTTT. Translating gives CASSPPGLAGVGTGELFF. The gene calls are TRBV6-2 or TRBV6-3 and TRBJ2-2; 14 bases are a match to TRBD2. CDR3 length: 18 residues. Germline CDR1 MNHEY, CDR2 SVGEGT. The trim removed 5 bases at V and 5 bases at J, leaving 10 bases unmatched.

This clonotype has ten or more counts. V gene TRBV5-1 combines with J gene TRBJ2-2, with a weak D call TRBD2 (6 bases). CDR3 size: 17 residues. Per germline, CDR1 SGHRS and CDR2 YFSETQ. The V end lost 0 bases, the J end lost 5 bases, and 17 bases lay between the germline ends. DNA of the CDR3: TGCGCCAGCAGCTTGGCCAGGGACTCCCGGTGGACCGGGGAGCTGTTTTTT. This codes for CASSLARDSRWTGELFF.

This clonotype was counted ten times or more. The J gene is TRBJ2-2, the V gene TRBV12-3 or TRBV12-4; the D gene is possibly TRBD2 (5 bases). The CDR3 contains 15 residues. The V end was cut by 6 bases, the J end by 4 bases, with 15 bases between. CDR3 nucleotide sequence: TGTGCCAGCAGATTGAGGGCGCGCCTCACCGGGGAGCTGTTTTTT. It specifies CASRLRARLTGELFF.

This clonotype was seen ten or more times. The CDR3 DNA is TGTGCCAGCAGACTGCCGGGACAGGTTAGTCAGCCCCAGCATTTT. Translating gives CASRLPGQVSQPQHF. The V gene is TRBV28, the J gene TRBJ1-5; 8 positions match TRBD1. V was pared by 6 bases and J by 6 bases, with 10 bases of the junction left unmatched. The CDR3 is 15 amino acids. CDR1 is MDHEN, CDR2 SYDVKM, per germline.

Turning to this clonotype: A read error is possible here, since a much larger clone lies one base away. This CDR3 is missing its conserved last phenylalanine or tryptophan, likely due to a read error. This chain joins TRBV11-1 and TRBJ1-1, with no clear D. The CDR3 extends over 14 amino acids. In germline, CDR1 is SGHAT, CDR2 FQDESV (reference sequence). Trimming took 5 bases from V and 0 from J, leaving 10 bases between them. The CDR3 loop reads CASSPQMLNTEAFL. CDR3 sequence (DNA): TGTGCCAGCAGCCCACAGATGCTGAACACTGAAGCTTTCCTT.

Many counts were recorded for this clonotype. V is TRBV9 and J is TRBJ2-5, with TRBD2 matching over 7 bases. V shed 7 bases, J shed 5 bases, and the junction held 14 bases outside the gene matches. The CDR3 contains 15 residues. The V gene's germline CDR1 is SGDLS and CDR2 YYNGEE. The CDR3 sequence: CASAEYGGSGETQYF. The CDR3 coding sequence is TGTGCCAGCGCCGAATATGGCGGGAGCGGGGAGACCCAGTACTTC.

This clonotype was picked up many times. V and J are TRBV11-1 and TRBJ2-2, with D perhaps TRBD1 or TRBD2 (6 bases each). The germline gives CDR1 SGHAT, CDR2 FQDESV (reference sequence). V was trimmed by 4 bases and J by 1 base, leaving 16 bases between them. CDR3 length equals 17 residues. The CDR3 DNA reads as TGTGCCAGCAGCTACCGTACGGGGGCTTGGAACACCGGGGAGCTGTTTTTT. This encodes CASSYRTGAWNTGELFF.

With regard to this clonotype: A single base separates this from a much larger clone, so it may be a read error. The chain recombines TRBV9 with TRBJ2-3, with no clear D. The better agreement between TRBJ1-5 and the DNA end casts doubt on the J call. CDR1 and CDR2 (germline): SGDLS, YYNGEE. The CDR3 length is 14 residues. The DNA of the CDR3 is TGTGCCAGCAGCGGTAGCGGGTTCGTAGATACGCAGCATTTT. This sequence encodes CASSGSGFVDTQHF.